These 26 T cell receptor beta chains share one sample of origin, sequenced in a study of blood T cell repertoires in COVID-19. Using immunoSEQ multiplex PCR, the repertoire was profiled, and TCRdb retains in-frame clones only, with some absent. The data hold some 150,000 clones, with 85% to 90% observed a single time. Sequencing was performed on peripheral blood. The receptors here all came from a woman aged 55-70 years with active COVID-19.

Regarding this clone: A read error may account for a junction end that differs from germline. This chain links TRBV27 with TRBJ1-2; 7 nucleotides match TRBD1. The CDR3 runs to 11 residues. Germline CDR1 reads MNHEY; CDR2 reads SMNVEV (reference sequence). The CDR3 protein is CASHNGTDYRF. The CDR3 region has the DNA TGTGCCAGCCATAACGGGACAGACTACAGGTTC.

The chain is built from TRBV28 and TRBJ2-1, with 7 bases fitting TRBD1. Looked up from germline, CDR1 is MDHEN and CDR2 is SYDVKM. CDR3 length equals 15 residues. With V trimmed by 5 bases and J by 8 bases, 12 bases remained unmatched. In DNA form, the CDR3 reads TGTGCCAGCAGTCTACCCGGACAGGTCTGGCATGAGCAGTTCTTC. Protein: CASSLPGQVWHEQFF.

The chain joins TRBV5-4 to TRBJ2-1, with D possibly matching TRBD2 (5 bases). Per the germline V gene, CDR1 is SGHNT and CDR2 is YYREEE (reference sequence). The ends were cut back, 4 bases at V and 9 bases at J, with 17 bases in the middle. CDR3 length equals 14 residues. This CDR3 reads CASSPLSGSGEQFF. The CDR3 DNA is TGTGCCAGCAGCCCCCTATCTGGGAGCGGTGAGCAGTTCTTC.

This clone was found once. This chain links TRBV29-1 with TRBJ1-1; 8 bases match TRBD1. Germline trimming cut 4 bases from V and 5 bases from J; bases unmatched to any gene: 6. In germline, CDR1 is SQVTM, CDR2 ANQGSEA. This CDR3 is built from 13 residues. CDR3 region: CSVVLRGRTEAFF. DNA for the CDR3: TGCAGCGTTGTTCTCAGGGGGCGGACTGAAGCTTTCTTT.

The chain couples TRBV11-1 to TRBJ2-5; D is ambiguous. The CDR3 runs 15 residues. The V and J ends lost 6 bases and 0 bases respectively, with 14 bases between them. CDR1 and CDR2 from the germline V gene are SGHAT and FQDESV (reference sequence). CDR3 DNA sequence: TGTGCCAGCAGTCCCCACCTAGGATACCAAGAGACCCAGTACTTC. It codes for CASSPHLGYQETQYF. The full variable domain, with the rest looked up from reference TRBV11-1 and TRBJ2-5, is EAEVAQSPRYKITEKSQAVAFWCDPISGHATLYWYRQILGQGPELLVQFQDESVVDDSQLPKDRFSAERLKGVDSTLKIQPAELGDSAMYLCASSPHLGYQETQYFGPGTRLLVL.

This clone was seen just once. CDR3 coding DNA: TGTGCCAGCAGCTTAACTCCCCGAGAGCAGTACTTC. Translation: CASSLTPREQYF. The V gene is TRBV7-9, the J gene TRBJ2-7, with D hard to call. Germline V lookup: CDR1 SEHNR, CDR2 FQNEAQ (reference sequence). The CDR3 consists of 12 residues. Between the trimmed V and J ends, which lost 2 bases and 7 bases, there was a span of 9 bases.

The chain is built from TRBV5-1 and TRBJ2-7; D remains ambiguous. Trimming shortened V by 0 bases and J by 4 bases, and 14 bases separated the two germline ends. The CDR3 consists of 15 residues. Germline loops: CDR1 SGHRS, CDR2 YFSETQ. CDR3 bases: TGCGCCAGCAGCTTGGGCGTTTCCGCCTATTACGAGCAGTACTTC. This codes for CASSLGVSAYYEQYF.

This clone has a single count. The gene calls are TRBV25-1 and TRBJ1-6; tentatively, D is TRBD1 (5 bases). The V end was cut by 4 bases, the J end by 7 bases, with 8 bases between. The CDR3 extends over 13 amino acids. Germline loops: CDR1 MGHDK, CDR2 SYGVNS. DNA for the CDR3: TGTGCCAGCAGTGGAGCAGGGAATTCACCCCTCCACTTT. Amino acids: CASSGAGNSPLHF.

This chain joins TRBV25-1 and TRBJ2-7, with 13 bases identical to TRBD2. The CDR3 loop spans 18 amino acids. CDR1 and CDR2 (germline): MGHDK, SYGVNS. After removal of 3 bases from V and 4 bases from J, the junction contained 12 bases not matched to a gene. CDR3 nucleotide sequence: TGTGCCAGCAGTGATCCCCGGGGGACTAGCGGGACCCTGTACGAGCAGTACTTC. Its protein is CASSDPRGTSGTLYEQYF.

This chain links TRBV5-1 with TRBJ2-7; tentatively, D is TRBD1 (6 bases). The CDR3 is 18 amino acids. V lost 4 bases to trimming and J lost 2 bases, with 25 bases between them. Per germline, CDR1 SGHRS and CDR2 YFSETQ. CDR3 DNA sequence: TGCGCCAGCAGCAGGCTTCCCGTGGGACAATACTCGACCTACGAGCAGTACTTC. This sequence encodes CASSRLPVGQYSTYEQYF. Full variable domain (rest looked up from reference TRBV5-1 and TRBJ2-7): KAGVTQTPRYLIKTRGQQVTLSCSPISGHRSVSWYQQTPGQGLQFLFEYFSETQRNKGNFPGRFSGRQFSNSRSEMNVSTLELGDSALYLCASSRLPVGQYSTYEQYFGPGTRLTVT.

The rearrangement uses TRBV10-3 and TRBJ2-7; 9 bases are a match to TRBD1. The CDR3 covers 11 residues. After removal of 7 bases from V and 13 bases from J, the junction contained 8 bases not matched to a gene. Germline V gives CDR1 ENHRY, CDR2 SYGVKD. The CDR3 protein is CAIKRGQGFYF. DNA for the CDR3: TGTGCCATCAAAAGGGGACAGGGTTTTTACTTC.

The J gene is TRBJ2-7, the V gene TRBV4-3; TRBD2 agrees at 11 bases. CDR3 length equals 17 residues. After removal of 0 bases from V and 3 bases from J, the junction contained 7 bases not matched to a gene. The germline V gene has CDR1 LGHNA and CDR2 YSLEER. The CDR3 DNA reads TGCGCCAGCAGCCAAGAGATACTAGCGGGAGACCTCTACGAGCAGTACTTC. Its translation is CASSQEILAGDLYEQYF.

This clone appeared once. J is TRBJ2-3 and V is TRBV18; D is possibly TRBD1 (5 bases). Looked up from germline, CDR1 is KGHSH and CDR2 is LQKENI. There are 14 residues in the CDR3. Trimming removed 0 bases from V and 8 bases from J, with 12 bases in between. The CDR3 DNA follows: TGTGCCAGCTCACCACCCCAAATGGGGCTTACGCAGTATTTT. Translated: CASSPPQMGLTQYF.

The V and J genes are TRBV7-9 and TRBJ1-1; 10 bases align to TRBD1. The V gene's germline CDR1 is SEHNR and CDR2 FQNEAQ (reference sequence). The V and J ends lost 5 bases and 3 bases, in that order; junction bases with no gene match: 6. CDR3 size: 15 residues. In DNA, the CDR3 is TGTGCCAGCAGCCAAACCGGGACAGGGGACACTGAAGCTTTCTTT. It specifies CASSQTGTGDTEAFF.

The rearrangement links TRBV29-1 to TRBJ2-1, with 12 bases aligning to TRBD2. Losses at the gene ends were 4 bases for V and 9 bases for J; bases not matched to a gene: 10. The CDR3 totals 15 residues. CDR1 is SQVTM and CDR2 is ANQGSEA in the germline V gene. The CDR3 DNA sequence: TGCAGCGTTGGGACTAGCGGGACAGTGGTGGGTGAGCAGTTCTTC. Translation gives CSVGTSGTVVGEQFF.

The chain couples TRBV9 to TRBJ2-1; 10 positions match TRBD1. There are 15 residues in the CDR3. The germline V gene has CDR1 SGDLS and CDR2 YYNGEE. Trimming at V came to 3 bases and at J to 0 bases, leaving 0 bases not matched to a gene. CDR3: CASSGQGASYNEQFF. The CDR3 DNA reads TGTGCCAGCAGCGGACAGGGGGCCTCCTACAATGAGCAGTTCTTC.

The gene calls are TRBV7-2 and TRBJ1-2, with 8 bases matching TRBD1. Germline V gene data show CDR1 as SGHTA and CDR2 as FQGNSA. The CDR3 totals 17 residues. The J segment lost 7 bases and the V segment lost 0 bases, leaving 13 bases of the junction unmatched. CDR3 sequence: CASSLAVPGQVRGGYTF. The CDR3 DNA follows: TGTGCCAGCAGCTTAGCCGTCCCGGGACAGGTACGGGGTGGCTACACCTTC.

The genes are TRBV27 and TRBJ2-1; 8 bases are a match to TRBD2. CDR3 length equals 14 residues. Germline CDR1 is MNHEY and CDR2 is SMNVEV (reference sequence). The V gene end was trimmed by 6 bases and the J gene end by 4 bases; junction bases not matched to a gene: 5. The CDR3, as DNA: TGTGCCAGCAGATTTAGCGGGACTTACAATGAGCAGTTCTTC. Its translation is CASRFSGTYNEQFF.

The V call is TRBV12-5, the J call TRBJ2-1; 7 bases are a match to TRBD2. Looked up from germline, CDR1 is LGHNT and CDR2 is FRNRAP. V lost 1 base and J lost 4; bases outside the gene matches: 4. The CDR3 length is 15 residues. CDR3 in DNA: TGTGCTAGTGGTTTGGGTCTAGCGGAGTACAATGAGCAGTTCTTC. This gives the protein CASGLGLAEYNEQFF.

This chain links TRBV20-1 with TRBJ1-5; 9 nucleotides match TRBD1. V lost 3 bases, J lost 6 bases, and 12 bases stayed unmatched. Germline V lookup: CDR1 DFQATT, CDR2 SNEGSKA (reference sequence). CDR3 size: 16 residues. CDR3 sequence reads: CSASRYSGQGSQPQHF. The CDR3 bases are TGCAGTGCTAGTCGCTATTCGGGACAGGGATCTCAGCCCCAGCATTTT.

The chain couples TRBV7-3 to TRBJ2-1, with TRBD1 matching over 8 bases. The CDR3 sequence is 14 residues long. The V gene end was trimmed by 3 bases and the J gene end by 6 bases; junction bases not matched to a gene: 4. Germline V CDR1 and CDR2: SGHTA, FQGTGA. CDR3 protein: CASSLGTGSNEQFF. The CDR3 nucleotides read TGTGCCAGCAGCTTGGGGACAGGATCCAATGAGCAGTTCTTC.

The chain is built from TRBV9 and TRBJ1-3; no definite D call. The CDR3 spans 12 residues. In germline, CDR1 is SGDLS, CDR2 YYNGEE. V gave up 6 bases and J gave up 3 bases, with 7 bases separating them. DNA of the CDR3: TGTGCCAGCACAAGAGATGGAAACACCATATATTTT. Translation: CASTRDGNTIYF.

The chain employs TRBV10-2 and TRBJ2-1; 7 bases are shared with TRBD2. Per germline, CDR1 WSHSY and CDR2 SAAADI. The CDR3 is made up of 15 amino acids. V was pared by 2 bases and J by 0 bases, with 1 base of the junction left unmatched. The CDR3 spells CASSELAVSYNEQFF. The CDR3 bases are TGCGCCAGCAGTGAGCTAGCGGTCTCCTACAATGAGCAGTTCTTC.

The chain has TRBV24-1 and TRBJ2-7, with TRBD1 as a possible D gene (6 bases). Looked up from germline, CDR1 is KGHDR and CDR2 is SFDVKD. The CDR3 is made up of 14 amino acids. V lost 3 bases to trimming and J lost 4 bases, with 12 bases between them. The CDR3 spells CATSDPNQGYEQYF. In DNA, the CDR3 is TGTGCCACCAGTGATCCCAACCAGGGGTACGAGCAGTACTTC.

V usage is TRBV6-2 or TRBV6-3 and J usage is TRBJ2-1; D may be TRBD1 (6 bases). The V end lost 5 bases, the J end lost 1 base, and 24 bases lay between the germline ends. CDR1 is MNHEY, CDR2 SVGEGT, per germline. This CDR3 is 19 amino acids long. The CDR3 is CASSKLRDTVRLSYNEQFF. CDR3 in DNA: TGTGCCAGCAGTAAGCTCCGGGACACCGTACGCTTATCCTACAATGAGCAGTTCTTC.

This chain uses TRBV27 with TRBJ1-1; the D gene is possibly TRBD1 (6 bases). The V gene's germline CDR1 is MNHEY and CDR2 SMNVEV (reference sequence). V gave up 2 bases and J gave up 6 bases, with 13 bases separating them. CDR3 length: 14 residues. The CDR3 DNA sequence: TGTGCCAGCAGTTTACGTACAGGGTTGGCTGAAGCTTTCTTT. The encoded protein is CASSLRTGLAEAFF.